A single sample gave rise to the 20 T cell receptor beta chains below, sequenced in a study of response to subunit inactivated influenza vaccine. Via MiXCR, TCRdb re-called the RT-PCR reads, giving one row per CDR3 protein. The sample includes roughly 520,000 distinct CDR3 sequences, less than 30% of them seen just once. This sample comprised CD4+ T cells sorted from PBMCs, obtained 4 to 6 days after vaccination. These receptors were taken from a man between 45 and 60 years old who received an inactivated influenza vaccine.

This clonotype came up a few times. This chain joins TRBV9 and TRBJ2-3; 14 positions agree with TRBD2. Trimming at V came to 3 bases and at J to 4 bases, leaving 4 bases not matched to a gene. From germline, CDR1 is SGDLS and CDR2 YYNGEE. The CDR3 sequence is 16 residues long. The CDR3 nucleotides are TGTGCCAGCAGCGCGGGACTAGCGGGAGCTTCAGATACGCAGTATTTT. Protein: CASSAGLAGASDTQYF.

This chain links TRBV12-3 or TRBV12-4 with TRBJ2-1; 8 bases line up with TRBD2. The CDR3 is 12 amino acids. V was pared by 6 bases and J by 14 bases, with 9 bases of the junction left unmatched. The CDR3, as DNA: TGTGCCAGCAGCCGACTAGCGACGGGTGAGTTCTTC. Translating gives CASSRLATGEFF.

This clonotype showed up just a few times. The V gene is TRBV7-2, the J gene TRBJ2-7; weak D call: TRBD2 (5 bases). CDR3 length: 12 amino acids. Trimming cost V 8 bases and J 3 bases, with 11 bases left between them. The V gene's germline CDR1 is SGHTA and CDR2 FQGNSA. In nucleotides, the CDR3 is TGTGCCAGCCGAGGGCAGTTCTACGAGCAGTACTTC. Protein sequence: CASRGQFYEQYF.

The rearrangement uses TRBV20-1 and TRBJ2-1, with 14 bases fitting TRBD2. This CDR3 is 16 amino acids long. Germline CDR1 reads DFQATT; CDR2 reads SNEGSKA (reference sequence). J was trimmed by 12 bases and V by 0 bases; bases with no gene match: 10. The CDR3 sequence: CSAREPYKTSGRGQFF. CDR3 DNA: TGCAGTGCTAGAGAGCCCTACAAGACTAGCGGGAGGGGGCAGTTCTTC.

This clonotype appeared many times. This rearrangement joins TRBV4-2 to TRBJ2-1, with a possible D match to TRBD1 (6 bases). The CDR3 sequence is 15 residues long. V was shortened by 1 base and J by 9 bases, with 16 bases between the two germline ends. Germline V gene data show CDR1 as LGHNA and CDR2 as YNFKEQ. CDR3 DNA sequence: TGTGCCAGCAGCCAAGGTGGGAACAGGGCGGTTGAGCAGTTCTTC. Residues: CASSQGGNRAVEQFF.

This clonotype has only a few counts. This chain uses TRBV29-1 with TRBJ2-5; possibly TRBD2 for D (6 bases). V lost 6 bases and J lost 2, with 16 bases in between. The germline V gene has CDR1 SQVTM and CDR2 ANQGSEA. The CDR3 has 14 residues. The CDR3 protein is CSVAAGSRQETQYF. In DNA, the CDR3 is TGCAGCGTGGCCGCGGGGAGTCGGCAAGAGACCCAGTACTTC.

The sample holds a few counts of this clonotype. CDR3 amino acids: CASGYRGAFF. CDR3 bases: TGTGCCAGCGGTTATCGGGGGGCTTTCTTT. The V call is TRBV12-3 or TRBV12-4, the J call TRBJ1-1; D possibly corresponds to TRBD1 (5 bases). V lost 8 bases to trimming and J lost 11 bases, with 12 bases between them. The length of the CDR3 is 10 residues.

This clonotype was recorded a few times. The V and J genes are TRBV7-2 and TRBJ2-2; 7 bases are shared with TRBD1. The CDR3 is made up of 13 amino acids. Germline lookup yields CDR1 SGHTA and CDR2 FQGNSA. J gave up 8 bases and V 2 bases, and 2 bases lay outside the gene matches. CDR3 region: CASSLRGQGELFF. CDR3 nucleotides: TGTGCCAGCAGCTTAAGGGGGCAGGGGGAGCTGTTTTTT.

The rearrangement uses TRBV27 and TRBJ2-3; possible D gene TRBD2, 6 bases. V lost 6 bases to trimming and J lost 0 bases, with 13 bases between them. The CDR3 is 15 amino acids. Germline values: CDR1 MNHEY, CDR2 SMNVEV (reference sequence). The CDR3 DNA reads TGTGCCAGCAGGTCTTGGCGGGAAAGCACAGATACGCAGTATTTT. This gives the protein CASRSWRESTDTQYF.

This chain links TRBV4-1 with TRBJ1-1; no definite D call. This CDR3 is 19 amino acids long. The germline CDR1 and CDR2 sequences are MGHRA and YSYEKL. Trimming took 1 base from V and 2 from J, leaving 23 bases between them. This CDR3 is CASSQGAVVVLRTNTEAFF. DNA for the CDR3: TGCGCCAGCAGCCAAGGGGCTGTTGTGGTGCTCAGGACCAACACTGAAGCTTTCTTT.

This rearrangement joins TRBV10-3 to TRBJ2-7, with D tentatively TRBD1 (6 bases). The CDR3 is 17 residues long. Germline CDR1 ENHRY, CDR2 SYGVKD. V dropped 6 bases and J dropped 0 bases, with 21 bases sitting between them. This chain's CDR3 is CAISAIRDKSGSYEQYF. In nucleotides, the CDR3 is TGTGCCATCAGCGCTATTCGGGACAAATCGGGCTCCTACGAGCAGTACTTC.

This clonotype was picked up a small number of times. The V call is TRBV5-1, the J call TRBJ2-5; D perhaps matches TRBD2 (5 bases). V was trimmed by 3 bases and J by 5 bases, leaving 11 bases between them. In germline, CDR1 is SGHRS, CDR2 YFSETQ. The CDR3 is made up of 13 amino acids. Here the CDR3 reads CASSSGSGETQYF. The CDR3 nucleotides read TGCGCCAGCAGCTCTGGGAGTGGGGAGACCCAGTACTTC.

The V gene is TRBV10-1, the J gene TRBJ2-5, with TRBD1 matching over 8 bases. The CDR3 totals 16 residues. Per germline, CDR1 WNHNN and CDR2 SYGVQD (reference sequence). V lost 0 bases to trimming and J lost 2 bases; unmatched junction nucleotides: 5. Written as DNA, the CDR3 is TGCGCCAGCAGTGAGTCGGGGACAGGCCGACAAGAGACCCAGTACTTC. Residues: CASSESGTGRQETQYF.

The rearrangement joins TRBV19 to TRBJ2-5, with D possibly TRBD1 on 6 matching bases. Germline assignment: CDR1 LNHDA and CDR2 SQIVND (reference sequence). The CDR3 extends over 14 amino acids. Trimming shortened V by 5 bases and J by 4 bases, and 14 bases separated the two germline ends. The CDR3 sequence: CASSWGPEGETQYF. DNA of the CDR3: TGTGCCAGTAGTTGGGGGCCGGAAGGAGAGACCCAGTACTTC. The whole variable domain, remainder taken from reference TRBV19 and TRBJ2-5, is DGGITQSPKYLFRKEGQNVTLSCEQNLNHDAMYWYRQDPGQGLRLIYYSQIVNDFQKGDIAEGYSVSREKKESFPLTVTSAQKNPTAFYLCASSWGPEGETQYFGPGTRLLVL.

This clonotype was observed a handful of times. This chain uses TRBV28 with TRBJ1-2; D is undetermined. Germline V gene sequence: CDR1 MDHEN, CDR2 SYDVKM. The CDR3 runs to 12 residues. Trimming stripped 3 bases from V and 5 bases from J, with 7 bases between. The CDR3 coding sequence is TGTGCCAGCAGTTTCCCACAATATGGCTACACCTTC. Its protein is CASSFPQYGYTF.

This clonotype was detected only a few times. This sequence joins TRBV4-3 and TRBJ2-1; 10 bases match TRBD2. This CDR3 contains 16 residues. The junction had 9 bases not matched to a gene; V was cut back by 0 bases and J by 10 bases. Germline CDR1 and CDR2: LGHNA and YSLEER. CDR3 residues: CASSQDSTSGAREQFF. CDR3 DNA: TGCGCCAGCAGCCAAGATTCTACTAGCGGGGCTCGGGAGCAGTTCTTC.

The CDR3 here is CASSLMSLENTEAFF. CDR3 nucleotide sequence: TGCGCCAGCAGCTTGATGAGTCTCGAGAACACTGAAGCTTTCTTT. This chain uses TRBV5-1 with TRBJ1-1; D is unclear. There are 15 residues in the CDR3. Trimming shortened V by 1 base and J by 1 base, and 11 bases separated the two germline ends. Germline CDR1 is SGHRS and CDR2 is YFSETQ.

This clonotype has ten or more counts. The chain couples TRBV5-6 to TRBJ2-1; the D is unclear. V was clipped by 3 bases and J by 4 bases, with 8 bases between them. This CDR3 has 13 residues. Germline CDR1 SGHDT, CDR2 YYEEEE. CDR3 residues: CASSSDLYNEQFF. CDR3 coding DNA: TGTGCCAGCAGCTCGGACCTGTACAATGAGCAGTTCTTC.

The rearrangement joins TRBV12-3 or TRBV12-4 to TRBJ2-1; D is ambiguous. This CDR3 contains 14 residues. V was shortened by 0 bases and J by 8 bases, with 11 bases between the two germline ends. For the CDR3, the DNA is TGTGCCAGCAGTTTAGCCCGTCGATCCGATGAGCAGTTCTTC. Amino acids: CASSLARRSDEQFF.

This clonotype came up once. The chain links TRBV5-6 to TRBJ2-7; D tentatively reads TRBD1 or TRBD2 (5 bases each). Trimming took 6 bases from V and 3 from J, leaving 19 bases between them. From germline, CDR1 is SGHDT and CDR2 YYEEEE. The CDR3 is 15 amino acids. The DNA for the CDR3 is TGTGCCAGCAACCCTTGGTGGGACGGAAACTACGAGCAGTACTTC. It specifies CASNPWWDGNYEQYF.